The 9 T cell receptor beta chains reported below all come from one sample, sequenced in a study of cytomegalovirus exposure and HLA in healthy donors. The PCR was carried out with 60 Vbeta primers and 13 Jbeta primers. The method was immunoSEQ multiplex PCR; TCRdb's version includes in-frame clones alone and lacks a portion of them. The data contain 120,000 or so clones, around 82% of them singletons. Input material: PBMCs. The receptors shown here come from a woman aged 40 to 50 in good health and CMV-seropositive.

V usage is TRBV11-2 and J usage is TRBJ2-1; D may be TRBD2 (6 bases). This CDR3 is built from 14 residues. With 6 bases removed from V and 2 bases from J, the gap between germline ends came to 11 bases. Germline loops: CDR1 SGHAT, CDR2 FQNNGV. CDR3: CASRSGFTYNEQFF. The DNA of the CDR3 is TGTGCCAGCAGGAGCGGGTTTACCTACAATGAGCAGTTCTTC.

This chain joins TRBV6-5 and TRBJ2-3; D is undetermined. Deletions cut 0 bases from V and 0 bases from J, with 4 bases between. The CDR3 contains 14 residues. Germline V lookup: CDR1 MNHEY, CDR2 SVGAGI. Here the CDR3 DNA reads TGTGCCAGCAGTTACTCGGCTAGCACAGATACGCAGTATTTT. This sequence encodes CASSYSASTDTQYF.

The V call is TRBV11-2, the J call TRBJ1-1, with 8 bases lining up with TRBD1. CDR3 length: 14 residues. The germline CDR1 and CDR2 sequences are SGHAT and FQNNGV. V gave up 5 bases and J gave up 7 bases; unmatched junction bases: 9. As DNA, the CDR3 is TGTGCCAGCAGCCGGATCAGGGGGCTTGGTGAAGCTTTCTTT. Amino acids: CASSRIRGLGEAFF.

Comment on this clone: The same CDR3 also results from other DNA sequences found in this sample. The V call is TRBV28, the J call TRBJ2-1, with 7 bases aligning to TRBD1. V dropped 2 bases and J dropped 1; count of bases not matched to a gene: 2. The CDR3 extends over 15 amino acids. Per germline, CDR1 MDHEN and CDR2 SYDVKM. CDR3: CASSLPGGSYNEQFF. The CDR3 DNA follows: TGTGCCAGCAGTTTACCAGGGGGTTCCTACAATGAGCAGTTCTTC.

The genes are TRBV4-1 and TRBJ1-2, with 7 nucleotides matching TRBD1. The CDR3 is 16 residues long. Germline CDR1 is MGHRA and CDR2 is YSYEKL. V dropped 2 bases and J dropped 8; count of bases not matched to a gene: 14. As DNA, the CDR3 is TGCGCCAGCAGCCAACCACAGGACAGGAGCCCCGGGGGCTACACCTTC. Its protein product is CASSQPQDRSPGGYTF.

V usage is TRBV28 and J usage is TRBJ1-2, with 7 positions matching TRBD1. There are 15 residues in the CDR3. V shed 1 base, J shed 7 bases, and the junction held 9 bases outside the gene matches. Germline lookup yields CDR1 MDHEN and CDR2 SYDVKM. CDR3 coding DNA: TGTGCCAGCAGTTTATATTATACAGGGGCTGGTGGCTACACCTTC. This sequence encodes CASSLYYTGAGGYTF.

The chain is built from TRBV28 and TRBJ2-7, with 7 bases aligning to TRBD2. Germline V gene lookup returns CDR1 MDHEN and CDR2 SYDVKM. V shed 5 bases and J 3 bases; nucleotides not matched to a gene: 1. The CDR3 loop spans 12 amino acids. The CDR3 bases are TGTGCCAGCAGTGGGGGGGTCTACGAGCAGTACTTC. Its translation is CASSGGVYEQYF.

This rearrangement joins TRBV2 to TRBJ2-7; TRBD1 is a possible D gene (5 bases). This CDR3 has 12 amino acids. Between the trimmed V and J ends, which lost 4 bases and 3 bases, there was a span of 7 bases. CDR1 is SNHLY, CDR2 FYNNEI, per germline. The CDR3 DNA reads TGTGCCAGCAGTGGACAGTTCTACGAGCAGTACTTC. Translation: CASSGQFYEQYF. Drawing the rest from reference TRBV2 and TRBJ2-7, the complete variable domain is EPEVTQTPSHQVTQMGQEVILRCVPISNHLYFYWYRQILGQKVEFLVSFYNNEISEKSEIFDDQFSVERPDGSNFTLKIRSTKLEDSAMYFCASSGQFYEQYFGPGTRLTVT.

This clone came up once. The chain employs TRBV6-5 and TRBJ2-5; 14 positions match TRBD2. This CDR3 contains 15 residues. Germline V gene data show CDR1 as MNHEY and CDR2 as SVGAGI. V lost 6 bases and J lost 4; bases outside the gene matches: 4. CDR3 in DNA: TGTGCCAGCAGGCAGGGGACTAGCGGGAGAGAGACCCAGTACTTC. Translated, it gives CASRQGTSGRETQYF.